This TCR beta chain was sequenced during a study of T cell changes during pregnancy in multiple sclerosis (dated by TCRdb to between 2018 and 2021). The study in broad terms: The study looked at changes in the T cell repertoire across pregnancy in women with multiple sclerosis.

Library construction relied on the immunoSEQ multiplex PCR assay. TCRdb's version of the immuneACCESS table is confined to in-frame rearrangements and falls short of the full clone set. An unresolved V gene accounts for under half of the shortfall where checked; the remainder is of unknown origin. The sample table shows tens of thousands of clones, and roughly nine tenths are seen once. Approximately 3% of the sample rests with the top ten. As to this clone: The target of this receptor is not known. Base qualities are missing; no much larger clone stands one base away.

V is clipped by 3 bases and J by 6 bases, and the sequence between their germline boundaries is 11 bases long. The germline V gene (reference sequence) gives CDR1 as SGHNT and CDR2 as YYREEE. From the cysteine through the phenylalanine, the CDR3 covers 13 amino acids. Here the CDR3 DNA is all that survives: 39 bases in frame from base 1. The chain couples TRBV5-4 to TRBJ2-3; the D gene is perhaps TRBD2, on 6 matching bases. The sequences come from CD8+ T cells from peripheral blood mononuclear cells, collected before pregnancy. The TCR originated in a female donor with multiple sclerosis, enrolled in a pregnancy study. The DNA sequence follows: TGTGCCAGCAGCTCCGGGGGTTTTGATACGCAGTATTTT. Its coded protein is CASSSGGFDTQYF.